This TCR beta chain was sequenced in a study of T cells in Graves' hyperthyroidism and ophthalmopathy. General study results and limits: For ophthalmopathy, model prediction preceded onset by a median about 6 months.

Researchers amplified the TCR beta CDR3 regions from RNA transcripts. The study used the HTBI primer set for a first-round RT-PCR of the TCR CDR3. TCRdb passed the multiplex PCR reads through MiXCR, listing each CDR3 protein once. The repertoire holds about 710,000 distinct CDR3 sequences, with roughly 15% as singletons. Hyperthyroidism had been newly diagnosed in patients aged 18 to 65, and its duration was under 2 months. The CDR3 contains 15 residues. Germline assignment: CDR1 LNHDA and CDR2 SQIVND (reference sequence). Losses at the gene ends were 5 bases for V and 4 bases for J; bases not matched to a gene: 9. This clonotype came up a few times. Its antigen is unidentified.

Sequencing was carried out using blood. The TCR sequence derives from a man aged 18 to 29 with Graves' hyperthyroidism. The V and J genes are TRBV19 and TRBJ2-3; 7 positions match TRBD1. The CDR3 sequence: CASSPGTVFADTQYF. The CDR3 DNA reads TGTGCCAGTAGTCCCGGGACAGTTTTCGCAGATACGCAGTATTTT.